Each of the 12 T cell receptor beta chains below was sequenced from the same sample in a study of T cells in women clearing cervical HPV infection. Assay: immunoSEQ multiplex PCR; the TCRdb copy retains only in-frame clones and omits some. The repertoire table contains approximately 35,000 clones. Input material: blood buffy coat. The receptors originated from a woman between 18 and 70 years old with a cervical HPV16 infection that either progressed to CIN3+ or cleared (not recorded which).

On this clone itself: The read ends 3 residues early relative to the CDR3; the germline J gene fills the gap. V usage is TRBV11-3 and J usage is TRBJ2-5, with D perhaps matching TRBD1 (6 bases). Germline-derived CDR1 and CDR2 are SGHNT and YENEEA. The CDR3 runs 14 residues. Trimming took 4 bases from V and 5 from J, leaving 14 bases between them. CDR3 in amino acids: CASSWNRVRETQYF. Partial CDR3 DNA: TGTGCCAGCAGCTGGAACAGGGTACGGGAGACC. Drawing the rest from reference TRBV11-3 and TRBJ2-5, the complete variable domain is EAGVVQSPRYKIIEKKQPVAFWCNPISGHNTLYWYLQNLGQGPELLIRYENEEAVDDSQLPKDRFSAERLKGVDSTLKIQPAELGDSAVYLCASSWNRVRETQYFGPGTRLLVL.

As for this clone: The observed sequence ends 3 residues before the CDR3 terminus, with the missing tail filled in from the germline J gene. V usage is TRBV30 and J usage is TRBJ2-3, with D perhaps matching TRBD2 (5 bases). CDR3 size: 14 residues. V was cut by 7 bases and J by 4 bases, with 18 bases left in between. Germline lookup yields CDR1 GTSNPN and CDR2 SVGIG (reference sequence). This CDR3 reads CASTLAGGADTQYF. The CDR3 bases that were read are TGTGCCTCAACCTTGGCGGGTGGGGCAGATACG.

By frequency, this clone registers large. Read sequence stops 3 residues before the CDR3 end, and the germline J gene provides the missing end. Other DNA sequences in the same sample also yield this CDR3. The chain links TRBV19 to TRBJ1-1; D is uncertain. Germline V gene data show CDR1 as LNHDA and CDR2 as SQIVND (reference sequence). V was pared by 5 bases and J by 0 bases, with 7 bases between. CDR3 length equals 13 residues. CDR3 bases read: TGTGCCAGTAGTGTACAGATGAACACTGAA. This encodes CASSVQMNTE. The entire CDR3 reads CASSVQMNTEAFF.

Notes on this clone: The read falls 3 residues short of the CDR3 end, and the missing part is taken from the germline J gene. The V gene is TRBV7-9, the J gene TRBJ1-2; D is ambiguous. The CDR3 is 12 residues long. CDR1 is SEHNR and CDR2 is FQNEAQ in the germline V gene (reference sequence). The chain's CDR3 is CASSSGVTDYTF. The sequenced part of the CDR3 DNA is TGTGCCAGCAGCTCCGGAGTAACAGAC. The variable domain in full, completed from reference TRBV7-9 and TRBJ1-2, reads DTGVSQNPRHKITKRGQNVTFRCDPISEHNRLYWYRQTLGQGPEFLTYFQNEAQLEKSRLLSDRFSAERPKGSFSTLEIQRTEQGDSAMYLCASSSGVTDYTFGSGTRLTVV.

Regarding this clone: The read comes to an end 3 residues before the CDR3 does, leaving the germline J gene to fill in the end. The chain combines TRBV20-1 with TRBJ2-2, with 12 nucleotides matching TRBD1. Germline assignment: CDR1 DFQATT and CDR2 SNEGSKA (reference sequence). This CDR3 contains 15 residues. The V segment lost 1 base and the J segment 7 bases; nucleotides outside the gene matches: 4. CDR3 DNA, as far as it was read: TGCAGTGCTAGAGGGGGGACAGGGGGCTTCGGGGAG. This codes for CSARGGTGGFGE. Given in full, the CDR3 is CSARGGTGGFGELFF.

In regard to this clone: Read sequence stops 3 residues before the CDR3 end, and the germline J gene provides the missing end. This chain links TRBV20-1 with TRBJ2-3; no clear D gene. The ends were cut back, 3 bases at V and 4 bases at J, with 14 bases in the middle. The CDR3 is 14 residues long. In germline, CDR1 is DFQATT, CDR2 SNEGSKA (reference sequence). CDR3 amino acids: CSARRLTLPDTQYF. Partial CDR3 DNA: TGCAGTGCTAGGCGGCTAACTCTCCCAGATACG.

Considering frequency, this clone is medium-sized (0.01 to 0.1%). The CDR3 is cut off 3 residues early in the read; its end comes from the germline J gene. The identical CDR3 is also encoded by other nucleotide sequences in the sample. V usage is TRBV14 and J usage is TRBJ1-1; 8 nucleotides match TRBD1. The CDR3 length is 15 residues. The germline V gene encodes CDR1 SGHDN and CDR2 FVKESK. J gave up 3 bases and V 4 bases, and 7 bases lay outside the gene matches. The sequenced part of the CDR3 DNA is TGTGCCAGCAGCCCGAGGACAGGGTGGGACACTGAA. Protein: CASSPRTGWDTE. The full CDR3 reads CASSPRTGWDTEAFF.

Worth noting for this clone: The read finishes 3 residues shy of the CDR3 end, and the germline J gene is used to complete it. The chain is built from TRBV7-8 and TRBJ2-1; no firm D call. Germline V gene sequence: CDR1 SGHVS, CDR2 FQNEAQ. Trimming removed 3 bases from V and 7 bases from J, with 7 bases in between. The CDR3 runs 12 residues. The DNA read from the CDR3 is TGTGCCAGCAGCTTCGACTGGAATGAG. It codes for CASSFDWNE. The whole CDR3 protein reads CASSFDWNEQFF.

As regards this clone: The read terminates 3 residues before the CDR3 end, so the remaining end is supplied by the germline J gene. The chain recombines TRBV5-1 with TRBJ1-1; maybe TRBD1 (5 bases). CDR3 length equals 12 residues. The ends were cut back, 2 bases at V and 3 bases at J, with 5 bases in the middle. Germline lookup yields CDR1 SGHRS and CDR2 YFSETQ. The CDR3 loop reads CASSLGDTEAFF. The CDR3 DNA, read in part, is TGCGCCAGCAGCTTAGGGGACACTGAA.

As to this clone: Sequencing ends 3 residues short of the CDR3 end; the germline J gene provides the rest. The J gene is TRBJ1-1, the V gene TRBV20-1, with D maybe TRBD1 (6 bases). CDR3 length: 12 amino acids. Germline values: CDR1 DFQATT, CDR2 SNEGSKA (reference sequence). V was clipped by 6 bases and J by 7 bases, with 15 bases between them. This CDR3 reads CSAPGHTNEAFF. The covered CDR3 bases are TGCAGTGCCCCGGGACACACGAATGAA.

Note on this clone: The missing CDR3 end, 3 residues past where the read stops, is filled in from the germline J gene. The chain joins TRBV18 to TRBJ1-1; D is unclear. CDR3 length equals 13 residues. Germline CDR1 is KGHSH and CDR2 is LQKENI. V was pared by 6 bases and J by 1 base, with 9 bases between. The CDR3 here is CASSPRQNTEAFF. CDR3 bases read: TGTGCCAGCTCCCCCCGACAGAACACTGAA.

With regard to this clone: The read comes to an end 3 residues before the CDR3 does, leaving the germline J gene to fill in the end. The chain joins TRBV7-3 to TRBJ1-1; perhaps TRBD1 as D (5 bases). The germline CDR1 and CDR2 sequences are SGHTA and FQGTGA. The CDR3 is 17 residues long. CDR3 DNA, as far as it was read: TGTGCCAGCAGCGAGACGGGACTAGCGGGGTCCAAAAACATT. This codes for CASSETGLAGSKNI. The full-length CDR3 reads as CASSETGLAGSKNIAFF.